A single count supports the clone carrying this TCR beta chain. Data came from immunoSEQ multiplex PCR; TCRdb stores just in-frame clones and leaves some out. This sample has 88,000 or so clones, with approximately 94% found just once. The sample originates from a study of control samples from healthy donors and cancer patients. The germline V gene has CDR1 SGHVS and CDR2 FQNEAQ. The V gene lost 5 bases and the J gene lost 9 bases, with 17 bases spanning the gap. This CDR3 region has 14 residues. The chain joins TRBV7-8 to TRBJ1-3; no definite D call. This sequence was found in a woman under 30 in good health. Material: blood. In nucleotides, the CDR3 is TGTGCCAGCAGCCCCGACATAATCGATAGCACCATATATTTT. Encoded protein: CASSPDIIDSTIYF.